This TCR beta chain was captured by sequencing in a study of blood T cell repertoires in COVID-19. Germline V CDR1 and CDR2: MDHEN, SYDVKM. The CDR3 runs to 17 residues. Trimming cost V 2 bases and J 8 bases, with 24 bases left between them. In the original processing: Reference gene primer amplification gave nucleated cell count estimates. Produced via immunoSEQ multiplex PCR; TCRdb's table is partial and in-frame only. That table supplies the V and J calls and clone size; D and trimming were determined from the DNA. Among about 160,000 clones, about 88% were seen once, and the ten largest hold approximately 0.5%.

The rearrangement uses TRBV28 and TRBJ1-2; TRBD1 is a possible D gene (5 bases). The sequence was obtained from a man aged 55 to 70 with COVID-19, enrolled during active disease. Sequencing was carried out using peripheral blood. CDR3 DNA sequence: TGTGCCAGCAGTTTAACTAACAGGCCCTCCCCCGTATCCGGCTACACCTTC. Translating gives CASSLTNRPSPVSGYTF.